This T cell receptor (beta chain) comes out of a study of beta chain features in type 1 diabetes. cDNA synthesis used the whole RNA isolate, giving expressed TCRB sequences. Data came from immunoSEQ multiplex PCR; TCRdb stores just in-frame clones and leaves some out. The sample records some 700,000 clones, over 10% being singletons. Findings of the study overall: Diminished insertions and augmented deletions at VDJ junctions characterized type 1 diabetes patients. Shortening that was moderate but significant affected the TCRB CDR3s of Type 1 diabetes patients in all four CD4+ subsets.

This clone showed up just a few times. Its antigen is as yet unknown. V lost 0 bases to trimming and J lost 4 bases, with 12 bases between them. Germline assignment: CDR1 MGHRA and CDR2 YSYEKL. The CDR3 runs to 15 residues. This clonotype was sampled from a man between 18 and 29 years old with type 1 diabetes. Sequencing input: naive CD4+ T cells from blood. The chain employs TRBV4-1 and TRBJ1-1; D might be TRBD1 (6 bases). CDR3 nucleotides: TGCGCCAGCAGCCAAGAATGGGGGGCGGGCACTGAAGCTTTCTTT. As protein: CASSQEWGAGTEAFF.